Given below is one T cell receptor beta chain in context. The antigen remains unidentified. This entry belongs to a study of PD-1 blockade in classical Hodgkin lymphoma. Libraries were prepared by immunoSEQ multiplex PCR; TCRdb keeps only in-frame clonotypes and omits some of them. The sample has some 13,000 clones, 82% seen once. Broader study findings: Nivolumab starters within 1 year of ASCT were excluded. Whoever responded completely had baseline diversity much like that seen in newly diagnosed patients. Newly diagnosed patients reportedly trailed healthy donors in baseline TCR diversity.

The patients all showed relapse after autologous stem cell transplantation, while their brentuximab vedotin exposure varied. Germline CDR1 is MNHEY and CDR2 is SMNVEV (reference sequence). Trimming took 0 bases from V and 8 from J, leaving 10 bases between them. The CDR3 extends over 13 amino acids. This clonotype originated in a human donor with classical Hodgkin lymphoma. V gene TRBV27 combines with J gene TRBJ1-1; D not certain. This specimen consisted of peripheral blood mononuclear cells (PBMCs), obtained at baseline. Written as DNA, the CDR3 is TGTGCCAGCAGTTTATCGAGGCCATTAGAAGCTTTCTTT. Residues: CASSLSRPLEAFF.